Shown below are 32 T cell receptor beta chains from a single sample sequenced in a study of beta chain features in type 1 diabetes. Sequencing targeted expressed TCRB transcripts, as all isolated RNA had been reverse transcribed. Profiling relied on immunoSEQ multiplex PCR, and the TCRdb table lists in-frame clones only, not all of them. Of 430,000 or so clones listed, approximately 10% are singletons. Material: naive CD4+ T cells from blood. These TCRs come from a woman between 18 and 29 years old in good health.

This clone has just a few counts. This chain joins TRBV9 and TRBJ2-1, with no clear D. This CDR3 has 12 residues. V lost 1 base to trimming and J lost 6 bases, with 5 bases between them. Per germline, CDR1 SGDLS and CDR2 YYNGEE. This CDR3 is CASSVHSNEQFF. The CDR3 bases are TGTGCCAGCAGCGTACATTCCAATGAGCAGTTCTTC.

The chain is built from TRBV9 and TRBJ2-2; 7 bases align to TRBD1. CDR1 is SGDLS, CDR2 YYNGEE, per germline. The length of the CDR3 is 16 residues. V trimming: 1 base; J trimming: 0 bases; junction bases outside the gene matches: 3. CDR3 sequence (DNA): TGTGCCAGCAGCGTAACCGGGACAGCGAACACCGGGGAGCTGTTTTTT. Translation: CASSVTGTANTGELFF.

This clone was counted only a few times. This chain joins TRBV7-2 and TRBJ2-5; D possibly corresponds to TRBD2 (5 bases). The CDR3 consists of 12 residues. Germline V lookup: CDR1 SGHTA, CDR2 FQGNSA. V was trimmed by 5 bases and J by 7 bases, leaving 11 bases between them. The CDR3 reads CASSPGRRTQYF. The DNA of the CDR3 is TGTGCCAGCAGCCCGGGAAGAAGGACCCAGTACTTC.

This clone has more than one count but fewer than ten. The chain carries TRBV18 and TRBJ1-1; D is possibly TRBD1 (5 bases). The CDR3 runs to 12 residues. V lost 4 bases and J 6 bases, leaving 9 bases between the germline ends. Germline V gives CDR1 KGHSH, CDR2 LQKENI. The CDR3 here is CASSHQGAEAFF. CDR3 DNA sequence: TGTGCCAGCTCACACCAGGGAGCTGAAGCTTTCTTT.

V usage is TRBV6-5 and J usage is TRBJ2-5; 8 bases map to TRBD1. Per the germline V gene, CDR1 is MNHEY and CDR2 is SVGAGI. Unmatched junction bases numbered 6, after V lost 4 bases and J lost 2 bases. The length of the CDR3 is 15 residues. In DNA, the CDR3 is TGTGCCAGCAGTTTCGACAGGGGTGGTCAAGAGACCCAGTACTTC. Protein: CASSFDRGGQETQYF.

This chain joins TRBV7-3 and TRBJ2-1; TRBD2 agrees at 7 bases. Unmatched junction bases numbered 5, after V lost 5 bases and J lost 1 base. Germline V gene lookup returns CDR1 SGHTA and CDR2 FQGTGA. The CDR3 has 15 amino acids. The CDR3 coding sequence is TGTGCCAGCAGCACAGTGGGAGGGTCCTACAATGAGCAGTTCTTC. Its translation: CASSTVGGSYNEQFF. The full variable domain, rest sourced from reference TRBV7-3 and TRBJ2-1, is GAGVSQTPSNKVTEKGKYVELRCDPISGHTALYWYRQSLGQGPEFLIYFQGTGAADDSGLPNDRFFAVRPEGSVSTLKIQRTERGDSAVYLCASSTVGGSYNEQFFGPGTRLTVL.

Remarks on this clone: Other nucleotide sequences in the sample specify the same CDR3. This chain uses TRBV7-9 with TRBJ1-1; no reliable D call. The CDR3 has 11 amino acids. The germline V and J ends were trimmed by 0 bases and 5 bases, with 1 base remaining between them. CDR1 is SEHNR and CDR2 is FQNEAQ in the germline V gene (reference sequence). The CDR3 reads CASSLATEAFF. The CDR3 DNA reads as TGTGCCAGCAGCTTAGCTACTGAAGCTTTCTTT.

A word on this clone: This sample also contains other DNA sequences that code for the same CDR3. This sequence joins TRBV28 and TRBJ2-5, with unresolved D. The CDR3 totals 11 residues. From germline, CDR1 is MDHEN and CDR2 SYDVKM. The V end lost 6 bases, the J end lost 4 bases, and 6 bases lay between the germline ends. CDR3 loop: CASRGRETQYF. As DNA, the CDR3 is TGTGCCAGCAGGGGTCGAGAGACCCAGTACTTC.

The chain couples TRBV7-2 to TRBJ2-5; unclear D gene. Per the germline V gene, CDR1 is SGHTA and CDR2 is FQGNSA. The CDR3 totals 14 residues. V was trimmed by 6 bases and J by 1 base, leaving 12 bases between them. The CDR3 DNA sequence: TGTGCCAGCAGTCGCTCGCCCGGCCAAGAGACCCAGTACTTC. Protein sequence: CASSRSPGQETQYF. The variable domain in full, completed from reference TRBV7-2 and TRBJ2-5, reads GAGVSQSPSNKVTEKGKDVELRCDPISGHTALYWYRQSLGQGLEFLIYFQGNSAPDKSGLPSDRFSAERTGGSVSTLTIQRTQQEDSAVYLCASSRSPGQETQYFGPGTRLLVL.

This clone was picked up a small number of times. The V and J genes are TRBV28 and TRBJ2-4; unclear D gene. Germline V gives CDR1 MDHEN, CDR2 SYDVKM. The CDR3 spans 12 residues. V was shortened by 2 bases and J by 4 bases, with 3 bases between the two germline ends. The CDR3 region has the DNA TGTGCCAGCAGTTTAAGAAAAAACATTCAGTACTTC. Translation: CASSLRKNIQYF.

This clone came up a few times. The gene calls are TRBV14 and TRBJ1-1, with no clear D. V was clipped by 1 base and J by 1 base, with 13 bases between them. This CDR3 spans 16 amino acids. Per the germline V gene, CDR1 is SGHDN and CDR2 is FVKESK. The CDR3 sequence is CASSQVFGVWNTEAFF. The CDR3 bases are TGTGCCAGCAGCCAAGTCTTCGGGGTCTGGAACACTGAAGCTTTCTTT.

On this clone itself: In the same sample, other DNA sequences code for this CDR3. The chain joins TRBV18 to TRBJ2-5; possibly TRBD1 for D (6 bases). The CDR3 totals 15 residues. V was clipped by 2 bases and J by 1 base, with 11 bases between them. CDR1 KGHSH and CDR2 LQKENI come from the germline V gene. CDR3 coding DNA: TGTGCCAGCTCACCAGGTGGACAGTCCCAAGAGACCCAGTACTTC. Translation: CASSPGGQSQETQYF.

The sample holds a few counts of this clone. Written as DNA, the CDR3 is TGTGCCAGCAGCATGGGGGGACCCAATGAGCAGTTCTTC. Encoded protein: CASSMGGPNEQFF. The chain recombines TRBV9 with TRBJ2-1, with a tentative D call TRBD2 (6 bases). This CDR3 region has 13 residues. Trimming took 4 bases from V and 6 from J, leaving 11 bases between them. Germline V gene lookup returns CDR1 SGDLS and CDR2 YYNGEE. The entire variable domain, with the rest obtained from reference TRBV9 and TRBJ2-1, is as follows: DSGVTQTPKHLITATGQRVTLRCSPRSGDLSVYWYQQSLDQGLQFLIQYYNGEERAKGNILERFSAQQFPDLHSELNLSSLELGDSALYFCASSMGGPNEQFFGPGTRLTVL.

The chain recombines TRBV7-2 with TRBJ2-1, with D possibly TRBD1 on 6 matching bases. Trimming left V 0 bases short and J 4 bases short, with 10 bases between. The CDR3 is 15 residues long. Germline V CDR1 and CDR2: SGHTA, FQGNSA. The CDR3 region is CASSLAFGQYNEQFF. CDR3 coding DNA: TGTGCCAGCAGCTTAGCATTTGGACAGTACAATGAGCAGTTCTTC.

The genes are TRBV28 and TRBJ2-2; possible D gene TRBD2, 6 bases. CDR3 size: 14 residues. V lost 10 bases and J lost 3, with 15 bases in between. Germline assignment: CDR1 MDHEN and CDR2 SYDVKM. DNA for the CDR3: TGTGCCACCCCTCGCGGGGTCGACACCGGGGAGCTGTTTTTT. Its translation: CATPRGVDTGELFF.

J is TRBJ1-4 and V is TRBV27; D is undetermined. Trimming left V 2 bases short and J 10 bases short, with 11 bases between. The CDR3 is made up of 13 amino acids. Looked up from germline, CDR1 is MNHEY and CDR2 is SMNVEV (reference sequence). This CDR3 is CASSLGTAGKLFF. CDR3 nucleotide sequence: TGTGCCAGCAGTTTAGGTACGGCAGGAAAACTGTTTTTT. The full variable domain, with the rest looked up from reference TRBV27 and TRBJ1-4, is EAQVTQNPRYLITVTGKKLTVTCSQNMNHEYMSWYRQDPGLGLRQIYYSMNVEVTDKGDVPEGYKVSRKEKRNFPLILESPSPNQTSLYFCASSLGTAGKLFFGSGTQLSVL.

A few counts support this clone. The rearrangement uses TRBV12-2 and TRBJ2-6; the table's TRBD1 call for D was not verified on the DNA. TRBV12-2 is designated a pseudogene. The length of the CDR3 is 15 residues. The CDR3 loop reads CAYPGTGLWANVLTF. The CDR3 DNA is TGTGCATATCCCGGGACAGGACTCTGGGCCAACGTCCTGACTTTC.

There are many counts of this clone. The germline gene is not matched at one end of the junction; a read error may be the cause. The V call is TRBV2, the J call TRBJ2-5; D unresolved. Germline CDR1 and CDR2: SNHLY and FYNNEI. The CDR3 is 11 residues long. CDR3 nucleotide sequence: TGTGCCAGCAGTAACCACGAGACCCAGTACTTC. It yields the protein CASSNHETQYF.

A few counts support this clone. This sequence joins TRBV7-9 and TRBJ2-2; 7 bases line up with TRBD2. CDR1 and CDR2 (germline): SEHNR, FQNEAQ (reference sequence). The CDR3 sequence is 16 residues long. V shed 5 bases, J shed 3 bases, and the junction held 9 bases outside the gene matches. As DNA, the CDR3 is TGTGCCAGCAGCCCCGCCGGGAGGTCGCACACCGGGGAGCTGTTTTTT. Encoded protein: CASSPAGRSHTGELFF.

V gene TRBV7-9 combines with J gene TRBJ2-1; no firm D call. Germline V gene data show CDR1 as SEHNR and CDR2 as FQNEAQ (reference sequence). The CDR3 has 13 residues. Trimming took 4 bases from V and 9 from J, leaving 13 bases between them. CDR3 protein: CASSSLNLGEQFF. Written as DNA, the CDR3 is TGTGCCAGCAGCTCCTTGAACTTGGGTGAGCAGTTCTTC.

The V and J genes are TRBV7-2 and TRBJ1-1; D is undetermined. Trimming left V 0 bases short and J 4 bases short, with 6 bases between. This CDR3 is built from 13 residues. The germline CDR1 and CDR2 sequences are SGHTA and FQGNSA. CDR3 amino acids: CASSLARATEAFF. CDR3 DNA: TGTGCCAGCAGCTTAGCACGGGCCACTGAAGCTTTCTTT.

J is TRBJ1-2 and V is TRBV4-1, with 7 bases fitting TRBD1. Germline V lookup: CDR1 MGHRA, CDR2 YSYEKL. The CDR3 runs 16 residues. V lost 2 bases and J lost 2; bases outside the gene matches: 8. CDR3 DNA sequence: TGCGCCAGCAGCCAACCCCAGAGAGGGGGCAACTATGGCTACACCTTC. Translated, it gives CASSQPQRGGNYGYTF.

This clone was observed a few times. The V call is TRBV4-2, the J call TRBJ1-2, with 7 positions matching TRBD1. The CDR3 totals 14 residues. Unmatched junction bases numbered 10, after V lost 4 bases and J lost 8 bases. CDR1 and CDR2 from the germline V gene are LGHNA and YNFKEQ. The DNA of the CDR3 is TGTGCCAGCAGCCGGTCCGGGACAGAAGGGGGCTACACCTTC. Translated: CASSRSGTEGGYTF.

The V gene is TRBV2, the J gene TRBJ2-7; D tentatively reads TRBD1 or TRBD2 (5 bases each). V was shortened by 1 base and J by 3 bases, with 13 bases between the two germline ends. The germline V gene has CDR1 SNHLY and CDR2 FYNNEI. The CDR3 sequence is 15 residues long. DNA for the CDR3: TGTGCCAGCAGTGAAGTACCGGGGCGGCTCTACGAGCAGTACGTC. Translation: CASSEVPGRLYEQYV.

This clone was counted a few times. This chain uses TRBV13 with TRBJ2-3, with D tentatively TRBD2 (5 bases). The length of the CDR3 is 15 residues. CDR1 is PRHDT, CDR2 FYEKMQ, per germline (reference sequence). V was clipped by 5 bases and J by 0 bases, with 12 bases between them. The CDR3 protein is CASSTLARSTDTQYF. The CDR3 DNA is TGTGCCAGCAGCACCTTAGCGAGAAGCACAGATACGCAGTATTTT. The full variable domain, completed using reference TRBV13 and TRBJ2-3, is AAGVIQSPRHLIKEKRETATLKCYPIPRHDTVYWYQQGPGQDPQFLISFYEKMQSDKGSIPDRFSAQQFSDYHSELNMSSLELGDSALYFCASSTLARSTDTQYFGPGTRLTVL.

The chain combines TRBV7-3 with TRBJ1-1; D gene ambiguous. Between the trimmed V and J ends, which lost 5 bases and 1 base, there was a span of 8 bases. Germline V gene sequence: CDR1 SGHTA, CDR2 FQGTGA. The CDR3 has 13 amino acids. Here the CDR3 DNA reads TGTGCCAGCAGCCCGGACGGGAACACTGAAGCTTTCTTT. It is translated as CASSPDGNTEAFF. Drawing the rest from reference TRBV7-3 and TRBJ1-1, the complete variable domain is GAGVSQTPSNKVTEKGKYVELRCDPISGHTALYWYRQSLGQGPEFLIYFQGTGAADDSGLPNDRFFAVRPEGSVSTLKIQRTERGDSAVYLCASSPDGNTEAFFGQGTRLTVV.

This clone was found a few times. This chain links TRBV7-2 with TRBJ1-1; 7 nucleotides line up with TRBD1. The germline V gene has CDR1 SGHTA and CDR2 FQGNSA. The CDR3 spans 14 residues. Trimming cost V 4 bases and J 0 bases; bases outside gene matches: 2. This CDR3 reads CASSSDRLNTEAFF. CDR3 DNA: TGTGCCAGCAGCTCGGACAGGTTGAACACTGAAGCTTTCTTT.

The rearrangement joins TRBV7-3 to TRBJ2-7, with D perhaps matching TRBD2 (7 bases). Looked up from germline, CDR1 is SGHTA and CDR2 is FQGTGA. With 4 bases removed from V and 3 bases from J, the gap between germline ends came to 13 bases. The CDR3 loop spans 14 amino acids. CDR3 loop: CASSSQGGGYEQYF. DNA for the CDR3: TGTGCCAGCAGCTCCCAGGGAGGGGGCTACGAGCAGTACTTC. Full variable domain (remainder filled in from reference TRBV7-3 and TRBJ2-7): GAGVSQTPSNKVTEKGKYVELRCDPISGHTALYWYRQSLGQGPEFLIYFQGTGAADDSGLPNDRFFAVRPEGSVSTLKIQRTERGDSAVYLCASSSQGGGYEQYFGPGTRLTVT.

This clone showed up just a few times. V gene TRBV5-1 combines with J gene TRBJ2-4; D perhaps matches TRBD2 (6 bases). The V end lost 4 bases, the J end lost 6 bases, and 17 bases lay between the germline ends. The germline gives CDR1 SGHRS, CDR2 YFSETQ. The CDR3 is 15 amino acids. The CDR3 loop is CASSRGTEGGNIQYF. The DNA for the CDR3 is TGCGCCAGCAGCCGAGGGACCGAGGGAGGAAACATTCAGTACTTC.

The chain recombines TRBV7-9 with TRBJ2-3; a weak D match, TRBD1 (6 bases). CDR1 and CDR2 from the germline V gene are SEHNR and FQNEAQ (reference sequence). This CDR3 spans 14 amino acids. V lost 5 bases and J 0 bases, leaving 9 bases between the germline ends. The CDR3 nucleotides read TGTGCCAGCAGCCGCGGACAGAGCACAGATACGCAGTATTTT. As protein: CASSRGQSTDTQYF.

This CDR3 is CASSPTTSWNNEQFF. The CDR3 DNA follows: TGTGCCAGCAGCCCCACGACTAGCTGGAACAATGAGCAGTTCTTC. The chain carries TRBV14 and TRBJ2-1; 7 bases align to TRBD2. CDR3 size: 15 residues. Germline-derived CDR1 and CDR2 are SGHDN and FVKESK. J lost 5 bases, V lost 4 bases, and 8 bases had no gene match.

Only a few counts were recorded for this clone. The J gene is TRBJ2-2, the V gene TRBV9; a weak D match, TRBD2 (5 bases). The CDR3 spans 14 residues. Trimming took off 4 bases at V and 5 bases at J, with 12 bases between the two ends. Germline CDR1 SGDLS, CDR2 YYNGEE. CDR3 nucleotides: TGTGCCAGCAGCCCCAACGGACTGACCGGGGAGCTGTTTTTT. This codes for CASSPNGLTGELFF.